This TCR beta chain was captured in a study of regulatory T cells in long-lasting Graves disease. Overall study: Graves' disease counted as persistent after over 5 years of antithyroid drugs with positive TSH receptor antibodies. Study-level findings and limits: It was peripheral blood alone, not thyroid tissue, that was studied. Persistent patients shared about 2,800 public clonotypes among themselves. Newly diagnosed patients shared fewer, at about a thousand.

Researchers made TCR beta libraries by using iRepertoire HTBI primers and running Arm-PCR on CDR3 regions. A single record per CDR3 protein comes from TCRdb applying MiXCR to the multiplex PCR reads. The sample consists of about 420,000 distinct CDR3 sequences, around 24% of them appearing once. The sample's time point: persistent/refractory GD, antithyroid drugs over 5 years with positive TRAb. The TCR library used RNA extracted from PBMCs. A word on this clonotype: Its antigen is undetermined.

The V segment lost 5 bases and the J segment 5 bases; nucleotides outside the gene matches: 18. The CDR3 is 17 residues long. Germline assignment: CDR1 DFQATT and CDR2 SNEGSKA (reference sequence). This chain connects TRBV20-1 to TRBJ1-1; 9 nucleotides agree with TRBD1. This receptor was obtained from a female donor with Graves disease. The starting material was peripheral blood mononuclear cells (PBMCs), obtained when the disease was refractory, from a patient treated with antithyroid drugs. This CDR3 reads CSAEPRDRAIPATEAFF. The CDR3 nucleotides read TGCAGTGCTGAACCTAGGGACAGGGCCATCCCTGCAACTGAAGCTTTCTTT.